This TCR beta chain was captured in a study of early stage breast cancer tumors (dated by TCRdb to 2017 to 2019). Broadly, across the study: Of the approximately 16 invasive breast tumors, roughly eleven were found to be estrogen receptor-positive, progesterone receptor-positive and HER2-negative. A read coverage of roughly 10-fold per sample was achieved on average. A total of 2,651,842 templates, representing about 1.1 million unique clonotypes, were detected across all samples. About 70% of the 12 ER+/PR+/HER2- tumors were invasive ductal carcinomas, while the other four were invasive lobular carcinomas.

V loses 7 bases, J loses 2 bases, and the germline ends lie 18 bases apart. There are 16 amino acids in the CDR3, from cysteine to phenylalanine inclusive. Only the CDR3 DNA is retained, 48 bases long and in frame from the first base. The germline V gene gives CDR1 as MDHEN and CDR2 as SYDVKM. Study-wide conclusions, independent of this receptor: Enriched TCRB sequences shared across patients were found to be mostly commonly generated sequences that were unlikely to play an important role in the tumor microenvironment. Sequencing bulk genomic DNA from unsorted cells could not capture chain pairing or functional markers like CD4, CD8 and FOXP3. Repertoires from blood resembled normal breast more closely than tumor, and using blood as a reference for each tissue separated tumor from normal in 14 of 16 patients. The small cohort size prevented analysis by tumor subtype. About 2.5-fold higher T cell density and higher clonality were observed in tumors than in adjacent normal breast tissue.

Two independent genomic DNA replicates were amplified for each sample, with approximately 0.5 ug used for blood and about 1.5 ug for tumor or normal breast. TCRB sequencing of genomic DNA was carried out with the ImmunoSeq Intro kit according to the manufacturer's instructions. The multiplex PCR ran for around 30 cycles using proprietary primers and spike-in control sequences for absolute quantification. Single-end 150-bp reads were used to sequence an 87-bp fragment covering the CDR3 and the flanking V and J genes. Seven samples, each with two replicates, were multiplexed per lane of an Illumina MiSeq using version 3.0 chemistry. In the authors' own workflow: Raw data were processed with the vendor's proprietary pipeline, and both replicates were merged into a single result per sample. To define clonotypes, the study grouped productive rearrangements that shared the V-gene family, CDR3 amino acid sequence and J-gene segment. To compute clonality, the normalized Shannon entropy (Pielou evenness) of TCRB abundances was subtracted from 1. To estimate T cell density, the total number of templates was divided by the number of input cells, which was inferred from the amount of DNA input. Recon with default parameters was used to estimate total repertoire diversity and clonality. Clonotypes with over 0.1% abundance in tumor and at least 32-fold higher abundance in tumor than in normal breast were defined as tumor-enriched. Entries here come from immuneACCESS through TCRdb and include only in-frame sequences with V and J called. Some clones fail to appear in such tables; in the studies checked, an unresolved V gene covers under half of the shortfall, and the cause of the remainder is unknown. V and J calls and clone size are as listed in that table; D and trimming were resolved from the DNA. This sample is represented by some 8,000 clones; 60% to 85% of them were singletons. Clones ranked in the top ten supply about 8% of the sample.

Adjacent normal breast tissue was collected roughly 1.9-4 cm away from the tumor, rinsed in PBS and stored in prechilled RNAlater. Normal breast tissue often required roughly 85-340 mg of tissue for sufficient DNA because of high lipid content and low cell density. The study profiled bulk TCR beta-chain repertoires in matched peripheral blood, tumor and adjacent normal breast tissue taken from approximately 15 patients with early-stage breast cancer. Genomic DNA was extracted with the Qiagen AllPrep DNA/RNA Mini kit. As to this clone: No antigen is known for it. One base away there is no much larger clone; base qualities are not given.

The sequenced material came from normal breast tissue next to the tumor. The sequence links TRBV28 to TRBJ2-1; the D call could be TRBD1 or TRBD2, with each sharing 6 bases. The sequence was collected from a person between 60 and 70 years old with breast cancer. The CDR3: CASIGRGQGAYNEQFF. The nucleotide sequence reads TGTGCCAGCATCGGCCGGGGGCAGGGAGCCTACAATGAGCAGTTCTTC.